This T cell receptor (beta chain) stems from a study of technical replicates of blood from a few donors. Libraries were prepared by immunoSEQ multiplex PCR; TCRdb keeps only in-frame clonotypes and omits some of them. Of 50,000 to 65,000 clones detected, roughly nine tenths appear once; the ten largest clones hold more than 4%. The V and J ends lost 4 bases and 3 bases, in that order; junction bases with no gene match: 2. CDR3 length: 14 residues. CDR1 and CDR2 from the germline V gene are LNHNV and YYDKDF (reference sequence). The clonotype was recovered from a human donor in good health. Some clones in this sample may be carry-over from other donors' samples. Sequenced: PBMCs. The rearrangement uses TRBV15 and TRBJ2-2; 7 bases agree with TRBD1. CDR3 amino acids: CATSTGTDTGELFF. The CDR3, as DNA: TGTGCCACCAGCACTGGGACAGACACCGGGGAGCTGTTTTTT.